These 25 T cell receptor beta chains share one sample of origin, sequenced in a study of T cells in tuberculosis. Assay used: immunoSEQ multiplex PCR; TCRdb lists only in-frame clones, some missing. The sample holds 45,000 or so clones, about 96% seen once. Material for sequencing was PBMCs. All receptors come from a donor between 10 and 35 years old with latent tuberculosis or without tuberculosis infection.

The chain is built from TRBV15 and TRBJ2-1, with 14 bases matching TRBD2. Germline V CDR1 and CDR2: LNHNV, YYDKDF (reference sequence). J was trimmed by 12 bases and V by 0 bases; bases with no gene match: 7. CDR3 size: 16 residues. The CDR3 DNA reads as TGTGCCACCAGCAGAGATAGGACTAGCGGGAGGTTGGGGCAGTTCTTC. Translation: CATSRDRTSGRLGQFF.

The genes are TRBV29-1 and TRBJ2-3; D unresolved. Trimming shortened V by 4 bases and J by 2 bases, and 4 bases separated the two germline ends. Looked up from germline, CDR1 is SQVTM and CDR2 is ANQGSEA. CDR3 length equals 11 residues. CDR3 protein: CSVGNTDTQYF. CDR3 DNA sequence: TGCAGCGTTGGTAACACAGATACGCAGTATTTT.

The chain joins TRBV4-1 to TRBJ2-2; possibly TRBD2 for D (6 bases). The CDR3 loop spans 16 amino acids. The V and J ends lost 3 bases and 0 bases respectively, with 11 bases between them. Germline V lookup: CDR1 MGHRA, CDR2 YSYEKL. This chain's CDR3 is CASSQSGTPNTGELFF. The DNA of the CDR3 is TGCGCCAGCAGCCAGTCCGGGACTCCGAACACCGGGGAGCTGTTTTTT.

V usage is TRBV30 and J usage is TRBJ2-5, with 9 bases fitting TRBD2. This CDR3 comprises 16 residues. Germline trimming cut 3 bases from V and 5 bases from J; bases unmatched to any gene: 13. Germline values: CDR1 GTSNPN, CDR2 SVGIG (reference sequence). The CDR3 coding sequence is TGTGCCTGGAGCCTTAGGGGTAGCGGGAGACACGAGACCCAGTACTTC. Translating gives CAWSLRGSGRHETQYF.

The CDR3, as DNA: TGTGCCAGCAGCTTTGAGCGCACAGGCGGCTACACCTTC. It yields the protein CASSFERTGGYTF. The chain combines TRBV5-8 with TRBJ1-2; D is perhaps TRBD1 (5 bases). V was shortened by 2 bases and J by 8 bases, with 13 bases between the two germline ends. Germline values: CDR1 SGHTS, CDR2 YDEGEE. The CDR3 spans 13 residues.

The rearrangement links TRBV5-6 to TRBJ1-1; 8 positions agree with TRBD1. Trimming at V came to 0 bases and at J to 5 bases, leaving 6 bases not matched to a gene. Germline CDR1 is SGHDT and CDR2 is YYEEEE. This CDR3 has 15 residues. CDR3 nucleotides: TGTGCCAGCAGCTTGGGACAGGGGCCGGGGACTGAAGCTTTCTTT. This encodes CASSLGQGPGTEAFF.

The CDR3 spells CAWGSGQGNQPQHF. CDR3 DNA sequence: TGTGCCTGGGGTTCGGGACAGGGGAATCAGCCCCAGCATTTT. J is TRBJ1-5 and V is TRBV30; 10 nucleotides match TRBD1. This CDR3 region has 14 residues. The germline V gene has CDR1 GTSNPN and CDR2 SVGIG (reference sequence). V was pared by 5 bases and J by 4 bases, with 5 bases of the junction left unmatched.

The count of this clone is one. The gene calls are TRBV6-5 and TRBJ1-5, with D perhaps TRBD1 (6 bases). The CDR3 sequence is 14 residues long. Germline CDR1 and CDR2: MNHEY and SVGAGI. Trimming removed 5 bases from V and 5 bases from J, with 13 bases in between. The CDR3 loop reads CASSIRWGHQPQHF. In DNA, the CDR3 is TGTGCCAGCAGTATAAGGTGGGGGCATCAGCCCCAGCATTTT.

The chain couples TRBV5-4 to TRBJ2-7, with 7 bases lining up with TRBD2. The CDR3 has 14 amino acids. The V segment lost 4 bases and the J segment 7 bases; nucleotides outside the gene matches: 11. Germline V CDR1 and CDR2: SGHNT, YYREEE (reference sequence). The CDR3 DNA follows: TGTGCCAGCAGCCTGGTGGGGGGGGTTCAAGAGCAGTACTTC. As protein: CASSLVGGVQEQYF.

The chain links TRBV27 to TRBJ2-7; tentative D call: TRBD2 (6 bases). The germline V gene encodes CDR1 MNHEY and CDR2 SMNVEV (reference sequence). Trimming left V 2 bases short and J 2 bases short, with 16 bases between. This CDR3 comprises 16 residues. The CDR3 bases are TGTGCCAGCAGTTTAAGTTTGGGAGCGGGTGCCTACGAGCAGTACTTC. This sequence encodes CASSLSLGAGAYEQYF.

J is TRBJ2-7 and V is TRBV9; 11 bases match TRBD2. V gave up 5 bases and J gave up 3 bases; unmatched junction bases: 10. Looked up from germline, CDR1 is SGDLS and CDR2 is YYNGEE. CDR3 length equals 16 residues. This chain's CDR3 is CASSTNRLAGLYEQYF. The CDR3 nucleotides are TGTGCCAGCAGTACAAACCGACTAGCGGGGCTCTACGAGCAGTACTTC.

The chain links TRBV27 to TRBJ2-1; D ambiguous. The CDR3 runs 12 residues. Germline V gene lookup returns CDR1 MNHEY and CDR2 SMNVEV (reference sequence). V was pared by 5 bases and J by 1 base, with 3 bases between. In DNA, the CDR3 is TGTGCCAGCAGTCCTTCCTACAATGAGCAGTTCTTC. This encodes CASSPSYNEQFF.

The rearrangement uses TRBV9 and TRBJ2-1; 9 nucleotides match TRBD2. After removal of 4 bases from V and 4 bases from J, the junction contained 15 bases not matched to a gene. The CDR3 spans 18 residues. Looked up from germline, CDR1 is SGDLS and CDR2 is YYNGEE. CDR3 sequence reads: CASSPTTGSGRGYNEQFF. In DNA, the CDR3 is TGTGCCAGCAGCCCCACCACGGGTAGCGGGAGAGGTTACAATGAGCAGTTCTTC.

This rearrangement joins TRBV2 to TRBJ2-1, with a weak D call TRBD2 (6 bases). The V and J ends lost 10 bases and 0 bases respectively, with 16 bases between them. Germline V gene data show CDR1 as SNHLY and CDR2 as FYNNEI. CDR3 size: 15 residues. CDR3: CATKEGSSSYNEQFF. The CDR3 nucleotides are TGTGCCACCAAGGAGGGCTCGAGCTCCTACAATGAGCAGTTCTTC.

This chain links TRBV27 with TRBJ2-7; a weak D match, TRBD2 (6 bases). V lost 7 bases, J lost 7 bases, and 20 bases lay in between. The CDR3 contains 14 residues. The germline gives CDR1 MNHEY, CDR2 SMNVEV (reference sequence). The CDR3 region has the DNA TGTGCCAGCATGGGTTTTGGGGGGAATTTAGAGCAGTACTTC. The encoded protein is CASMGFGGNLEQYF.

The chain links TRBV21-1 to TRBJ2-7; TRBD1 was called by the table and not checked on the DNA. TRBV21-1 is deemed a pseudogene. The CDR3 spans 16 residues. CDR3 coding DNA: TGTGCCAGCAGCCTGGACATTCCTTCAGGCTCCTACGAGCAGTACTTC. Amino acid sequence: CASSLDIPSGSYEQYF.

Of note for this clone: One end of the junction varies from germline; a read error may be responsible. V is TRBV6-5 and J is TRBJ1-2, with D tentatively TRBD1 (6 bases). Germline CDR1 and CDR2: MNHEY and SVGAGI. This CDR3 has 12 amino acids. CDR3 sequence: CASSLVQGHLFF. Written as DNA, the CDR3 is TGTGCCAGCAGTCTTGTCCAGGGACATCTCTTTTTC.

This rearrangement joins TRBV30 to TRBJ2-7; tentative D call: TRBD2 (5 bases). CDR3 size: 14 residues. V gave up 3 bases and J gave up 2 bases, with 14 bases separating them. The germline V gene encodes CDR1 GTSNPN and CDR2 SVGIG (reference sequence). The CDR3 loop reads CAWSQSGLTYEQYF. The CDR3 DNA sequence: TGTGCCTGGAGCCAAAGCGGACTGACCTACGAGCAGTACTTC.

This clone was seen a single time. The gene calls are TRBV6-6 and TRBJ2-2; 15 positions agree with TRBD2. CDR1 and CDR2 from the germline V gene are MNHNY and SVGAGI (reference sequence). The CDR3 is 16 residues long. V dropped 4 bases and J dropped 5; count of bases not matched to a gene: 2. The CDR3 sequence: CASSSGLAGGTGELFF. DNA for the CDR3: TGTGCCAGCAGTTCGGGACTAGCGGGAGGTACCGGGGAGCTGTTTTTT.

J is TRBJ2-1 and V is TRBV7-2; TRBD1 is a possible D gene (6 bases). The CDR3 has 15 residues. Germline CDR1 is SGHTA and CDR2 is FQGNSA. V lost 2 bases, J lost 8 bases, and 16 bases lay in between. CDR3 loop: CASSLTSGERDEQFF. CDR3 nucleotide sequence: TGTGCCAGCAGCTTAACGTCAGGGGAGAGGGATGAGCAGTTCTTC. Supplemented by reference TRBV7-2 and TRBJ2-1, the full variable domain reads GAGVSQSPSNKVTEKGKDVELRCDPISGHTALYWYRQSLGQGLEFLIYFQGNSAPDKSGLPSDRFSAERTGGSVSTLTIQRTQQEDSAVYLCASSLTSGERDEQFFGPGTRLTVL.

The V gene is TRBV25-1, the J gene TRBJ2-4; D gene uncertain. Germline CDR1 reads MGHDK; CDR2 reads SYGVNS. There are 17 residues in the CDR3. Trimming shortened V by 1 base and J by 1 base, and 14 bases separated the two germline ends. This CDR3 is CASSESGGNLAKNIQYF. The CDR3 nucleotides are TGTGCCAGCAGTGAATCGGGTGGTAACTTGGCCAAAAACATTCAGTACTTC.

This chain joins TRBV18 and TRBJ2-1, with 14 bases aligning to TRBD2. The germline V gene has CDR1 KGHSH and CDR2 LQKENI. V lost 4 bases to trimming and J lost 9 bases; unmatched junction nucleotides: 5. CDR3 length: 15 residues. This CDR3 reads CASSQGTSGSIEQFF. The CDR3 nucleotides are TGTGCCAGCTCACAGGGGACTAGCGGGAGTATTGAGCAGTTCTTC.

The V and J genes are TRBV11-3 and TRBJ2-3, with D hard to call. The CDR3 extends over 14 amino acids. The V gene lost 1 base and the J gene lost 2 bases, with 7 bases spanning the gap. The V gene's germline CDR1 is SGHNT and CDR2 YENEEA. The DNA of the CDR3 is TGTGCCAGCAGCTTAGGTAGTCTCACAGATACGCAGTATTTT. The encoded protein is CASSLGSLTDTQYF.

The rearrangement uses TRBV30 and TRBJ2-1; 9 nucleotides line up with TRBD2. This CDR3 has 13 amino acids. The V gene's germline CDR1 is GTSNPN and CDR2 SVGIG (reference sequence). V shed 0 bases and J 15 bases; nucleotides not matched to a gene: 9. The CDR3 reads CAWSVISGRGVFF. The CDR3 bases are TGTGCCTGGAGTGTGATTAGCGGGAGAGGGGTGTTCTTC.

V usage is TRBV7-2 and J usage is TRBJ2-1; 10 nucleotides match TRBD1. J gave up 3 bases and V 4 bases, and 9 bases lay outside the gene matches. CDR1 SGHTA and CDR2 FQGNSA come from the germline V gene. The CDR3 is 17 residues long. The CDR3 nucleotides are TGTGCCAGCAGCTCTCTTCCGGGACAGGGGAGCTACAATGAGCAGTTCTTC. Protein: CASSSLPGQGSYNEQFF.